Described below is a single T cell receptor beta chain sequence and its context. The antigen is undetermined. Germline V CDR1 and CDR2: MDHEN, SYDVKM. The CDR3 contains 13 residues. Trimming at V came to 4 bases and at J to 5 bases, leaving 0 bases not matched to a gene. This sample is part of a study of cytomegalovirus exposure and HLA in healthy donors. As for the study in general: In a later analysis, it was reported that the roughly 130 validation repertoires had been produced on the same platform as the 500 to 850 repertoires belonging to the first cohort. Whole-study findings and limits: Some public TCRs appeared in many individuals, while most sequences were rare. Subsequent analysis of the 100 to 150 validation repertoires found a tendency for first-cohort TCR clusters to co-occur. Altogether, around 160 TCR beta chains were recorded as cytomegalovirus-associated.

Assay: immunoSEQ multiplex PCR; the TCRdb copy retains only in-frame clones and omits some. The sample holds about 180,000 clones, about 85% seen once. The J gene is TRBJ1-1, the V gene TRBV28; 11 bases line up with TRBD1. Sequences were obtained from PBMCs. The receptor comes from a young man in good health and CMV-seropositive. CDR3 nucleotides: TGTGCCAGCAGTTGGGACAGGGGGACTGAAGCTTTCTTT. It is translated as CASSWDRGTEAFF.